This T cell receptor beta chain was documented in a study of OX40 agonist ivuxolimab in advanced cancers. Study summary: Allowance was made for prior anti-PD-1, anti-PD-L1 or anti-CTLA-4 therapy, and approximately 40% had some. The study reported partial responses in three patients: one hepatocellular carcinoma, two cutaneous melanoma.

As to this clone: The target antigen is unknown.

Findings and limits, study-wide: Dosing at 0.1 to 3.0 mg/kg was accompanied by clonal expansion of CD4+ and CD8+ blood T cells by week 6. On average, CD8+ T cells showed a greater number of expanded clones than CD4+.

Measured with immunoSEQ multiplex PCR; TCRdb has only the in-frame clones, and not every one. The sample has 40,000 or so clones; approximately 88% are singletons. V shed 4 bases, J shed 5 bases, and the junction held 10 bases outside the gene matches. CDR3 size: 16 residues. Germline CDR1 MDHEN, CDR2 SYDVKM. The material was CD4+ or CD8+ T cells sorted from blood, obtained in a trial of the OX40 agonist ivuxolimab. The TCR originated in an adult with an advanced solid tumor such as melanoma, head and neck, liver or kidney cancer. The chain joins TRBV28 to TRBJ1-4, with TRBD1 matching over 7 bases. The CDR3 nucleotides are TGTGCCAGCAGTTACACCCCGGGACAGCGGAATGAAAAACTGTTTTTT. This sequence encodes CASSYTPGQRNEKLFF.